Included here is one T cell receptor beta chain sequence, with context. The data were taken from a study of blood T cell repertoires in COVID-19. Study-wide context: Samples of COVID-19 (acute and convalescent) were obtained from the United States, Italy and Spain. The analysed material was cDNA or gDNA that came from T cells, B-cell-depleted T cells, or PBMCs.

Using immunoSEQ multiplex PCR, the repertoire was profiled, and TCRdb retains in-frame clones only, with some absent. The sample has some 190,000 clones; 70% to 90% are singletons. The V gene's germline CDR1 is LGHNT and CDR2 FRNRAP. The junction had 6 bases not matched to a gene; V was cut back by 3 bases and J by 10 bases. This CDR3 comprises 14 residues. The sequence came from a woman aged 80 or over with acute or convalescent COVID-19. The chain recombines TRBV12-5 with TRBJ1-6; 7 nucleotides match TRBD1. Material for sequencing was peripheral blood. Here the CDR3 reads CASGFSQGKSPLHF. Here the CDR3 DNA reads TGTGCTAGTGGTTTTTCACAGGGGAAATCACCCCTCCACTTT. Filled out from reference TRBV12-5 and TRBJ1-6, the complete variable domain reads DARVTQTPRHKVTEMGQEVTMRCQPILGHNTVFWYRQTMMQGLELLAYFRNRAPLDDSGMPKDRFSAEMPDATLATLKIQPSEPRDSAVYFCASGFSQGKSPLHFGNGTRLTVT.